One and the same sample provided the 2 T cell receptor beta chains below, sequenced in a study of shared clonotypes between healthy human individuals. Clones were sequenced by immunoSEQ multiplex PCR, and TCRdb holds only the in-frame ones, with some missing. The data show 900,000 to 1,200,000 clones, approximately 80% seen once. The sample taken for sequencing was memory CD4+ T cells from PBMCs. Indicated subset: CD45RA-negative fraction. Receptor source: a man aged 18-30 years in good health. Some clones in this sample may be carry-over from other donors' samples.

The rearrangement joins TRBV27 to TRBJ2-5; 9 bases fit TRBD2. Looked up from germline, CDR1 is MNHEY and CDR2 is SMNVEV (reference sequence). V shed 4 bases and J 4 bases; nucleotides not matched to a gene: 16. CDR3 length: 18 amino acids. The DNA for the CDR3 is TGTGCCAGCAGTTCGTTTCCGGGACTAGCCCGAATTGGAGAGACCCAGTACTTC. Residues: CASSSFPGLARIGETQYF.

Notes on this clone: The same CDR3 arises from other DNA sequences in this sample as well. The CDR3 sequence: CASSPRTGNTEAFF. DNA of the CDR3: TGTGCCAGCAGTCCCCGGACGGGTAACACTGAAGCTTTCTTT. The chain joins TRBV28 to TRBJ1-1; D is undetermined. The V gene lost 5 bases and the J gene lost 2 bases, with 12 bases spanning the gap. The CDR3 covers 14 residues. Looked up from germline, CDR1 is MDHEN and CDR2 is SYDVKM.